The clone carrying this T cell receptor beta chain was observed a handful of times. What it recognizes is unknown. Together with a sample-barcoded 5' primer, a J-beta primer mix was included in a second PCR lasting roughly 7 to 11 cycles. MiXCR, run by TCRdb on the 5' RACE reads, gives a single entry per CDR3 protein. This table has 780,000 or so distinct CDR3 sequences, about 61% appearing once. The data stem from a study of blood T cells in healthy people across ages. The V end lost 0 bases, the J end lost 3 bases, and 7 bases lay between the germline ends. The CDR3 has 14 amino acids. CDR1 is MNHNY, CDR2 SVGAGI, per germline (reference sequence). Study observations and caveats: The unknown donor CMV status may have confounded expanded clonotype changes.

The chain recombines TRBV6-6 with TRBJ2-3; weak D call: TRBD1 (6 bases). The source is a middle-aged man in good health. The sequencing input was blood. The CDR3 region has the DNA TGTGCCAGCAGTTACTCTAGGGGGACAGATACGCAGTATTTT. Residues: CASSYSRGTDTQYF.